This T cell receptor (beta chain) was sequenced during a study of OX40 agonist ivuxolimab in advanced cancers. Germline CDR1 SEHNR, CDR2 FQNEAQ (reference sequence). With 1 base removed from V and 0 bases from J, the gap between germline ends came to 13 bases. The CDR3 is 17 amino acids. This table comes from immunoSEQ multiplex PCR, and its TCRdb copy is limited to in-frame clones, with some not included. The table records roughly 100,000 clones, 90% of them present only once. The sequencing used CD4+ or CD8+ T cells sorted from blood, collected in a trial of the OX40 agonist ivuxolimab. This sequence joins TRBV7-9 and TRBJ2-4; TRBD1 or TRBD2 may be the D gene (5 bases each). The receptor was isolated from an adult with an advanced solid tumor such as melanoma, head and neck, liver or kidney cancer. CDR3 residues: CASSLDGAPGAKNIQYF. CDR3 nucleotides: TGTGCCAGCAGCTTAGACGGGGCCCCGGGAGCCAAAAACATTCAGTACTTC.